This T cell receptor (beta chain) was obtained from a study of blood T cell repertoires in COVID-19. Study as a whole: COVID-19 samples, acute and convalescent, were from the United States, Italy and Spain. PBMCs, B-cell-depleted T cells, or T cells provided the cDNA or gDNA that made up the material.

Germline V gene sequence: CDR1 MDHEN, CDR2 SYDVKM. The V gene lost 3 bases and the J gene lost 3 bases, with 14 bases spanning the gap. The CDR3 runs to 16 residues. As handled by the study authors: By means of reference gene primer amplification, nucleated cell counts were estimated. The table came from immunoSEQ multiplex PCR; TCRdb's copy has only in-frame clones and leaves some out. V and J calls plus clone size are reproduced from that table; the DNA served to infer D and trimming. The table has approximately 220,000 clones, approximately 83% seen once; the top ten hold 2% to 2.5%. The receptor was derived from a woman aged 55-70 years with acute or convalescent COVID-19. This chain uses TRBV28 with TRBJ2-2; D might be TRBD2 (5 bases). The sample consisted of peripheral blood. CDR3 loop: CASSFELARDTGELFF. CDR3 coding DNA: TGTGCCAGCAGTTTCGAGCTAGCTCGGGACACCGGGGAGCTGTTTTTT. The full variable domain, rest sourced from reference TRBV28 and TRBJ2-2, is DVKVTQSSRYLVKRTGEKVFLECVQDMDHENMFWYRQDPGLGLRLIYFSYDVKMKEKGDIPEGYSVSREKKERFSLILESASTNQTSMYLCASSFELARDTGELFFGEGSRLTVL.